This T cell receptor (beta chain) is drawn from a study of shared clonotypes between healthy human individuals. Points on this clone: Its antigen is unidentified.

Germline CDR1 and CDR2: SGHVS and FQNEAQ. With V trimmed by 5 bases and J by 5 bases, 8 bases remained unmatched. This CDR3 region has 14 residues. Assay: immunoSEQ multiplex PCR; the TCRdb copy retains only in-frame clones and omits some. The sample lists around 1,000,000 clones, roughly 77% seen once, with 0.85% to 1% in the top ten. General study points: Represented diversity, genetic and exposure-history alike, was limited by few donors. Among the subsets, naive ones generally showed larger estimated richness than memory ones. Sequencing depth was predicted to influence how clonotypes are shared among donors.

The chain combines TRBV7-8 with TRBJ2-5; 7 bases match TRBD1. The receptor comes from a man between 18 and 29 years old in good health. Some clones in this sample may be carry-over from other donors' samples. The sequencing input was memory CD4+ T cells from PBMCs. Subset in this sample: CD45RA-negative fraction. The CDR3 loop reads CASSTRQGRETQYF. The CDR3 nucleotides are TGTGCCAGCAGCACCCGACAGGGTAGGGAGACCCAGTACTTC.